This T cell receptor (beta chain) appears in the sequencing data of a study of blood T cell repertoires in COVID-19. Overall study: T cells, B-cell-depleted T cells, or PBMCs supplied cDNA or gDNA.

Original analysis: Amplification of reference gene primers was used by the study to estimate nucleated cell counts. Measured with immunoSEQ multiplex PCR; TCRdb has only the in-frame clones, and not every one. That table supplies the V and J calls and clone size; D and trimming were determined from the DNA. In the table there are around 150,000 clones, about 86% of which are singletons. Germline V gene sequence: CDR1 LNHDA, CDR2 SQIVND (reference sequence). This CDR3 is 14 amino acids long. The V segment lost 9 bases and the J segment 9 bases; nucleotides outside the gene matches: 11. V and J are TRBV19 and TRBJ2-1; 10 bases fit TRBD2. Sequencing was carried out using peripheral blood. This receptor was identified in a man between 65 and 79 years old with acute or convalescent COVID-19. CDR3 bases: TGTGCCAGCCGTAAGGGAGCGGGAGGGAGTGAGCAGTTCTTC. It codes for CASRKGAGGSEQFF.